This T cell receptor beta chain stems from a study of B cell selection in AIRE deficiency. The regulatory T cell sort gate was CD4+CD25hiCD127low/negative. Profiling relied on immunoSEQ multiplex PCR, and the TCRdb table lists in-frame clones only, not all of them. The sample lists some 21,000 clones, over 90% seen once, with roughly 2.1% in the top ten. This CDR3 comprises 12 residues. Trimming took 4 bases from V and 7 from J, leaving 7 bases between them. Germline lookup yields CDR1 SGHDN and CDR2 FVKESK. The sample taken for sequencing was Tregs sorted from PBMCs. The clonotype comes from a human donor with AIRE deficiency. The chain links TRBV14 to TRBJ2-2; D remains unclear. The CDR3 here is CASSPWGGELFF. The CDR3 DNA reads TGTGCCAGCAGCCCGTGGGGCGGGGAGCTGTTTTTT.